The entry below gives a single T cell receptor beta chain sequence along with its context. The CDR3 has 12 amino acids. Per germline, CDR1 MNHNY and CDR2 SVGAGI (reference sequence). V was trimmed by 5 bases and J by 5 bases, leaving 9 bases between them. This specimen belongs to a study of blood T cell repertoires in COVID-19. Across the study: In each case, the material was cDNA or gDNA derived from T cells, B-cell-depleted T cells, or PBMCs.

Data came from immunoSEQ multiplex PCR; TCRdb stores just in-frame clones and leaves some out. The table includes about 130,000 clones, approximately 85% detected once. The sample taken for sequencing was peripheral blood. The sequence was collected from a human donor in a cohort sampled during active COVID-19. This chain joins TRBV6-6 and TRBJ1-2; weak D call: TRBD1 (6 bases). CDR3 coding DNA: TGTGCCAGCAGTACCGGACAGTATGGCTACACCTTC. Its protein product is CASSTGQYGYTF.